These 12 T cell receptor beta chains came from one sample sequenced in a study of post-analysis software for immune sequencing data (dated by TCRdb to the mid-2010s). The study at large found these results: Patients showed significantly higher frequencies than controls for a few TRBV segments, among them TRBV5-6, TRBV5-1 and TRBV20-1.

No cognate antigen is known for these TCRs. Preparation of the library involved PCR. The instrument was an Illumina HiSeq 2500. To reduce PCR and sequencing biases, unique molecular identifiers were incorporated into the TCR beta cDNA libraries. The public reads were quality trimmed at Q25 with fastp and then assembled into clones with MiXCR by TCRdb, keeping productive beta chains. Under each unique CDR3 protein, matching rows form one entry showing the most common genes and DNA. In this sample the table shows roughly 600,000 distinct CDR3 sequences, roughly two fifths of which occur a single time. The ten largest clones represent around 1.7% of the sample. The specimen was blood. The receptors shown here come from a girl between 10 and 17 years old with multiple sclerosis.

This clonotype showed up many times. The germline gene is not matched at one end of the junction; a read error may be the cause. The chain has TRBV5-1 and TRBJ1-2, with 7 bases aligning to TRBD1. The CDR3 loop spans 14 amino acids. Germline CDR1 and CDR2: SGHRS and YFSETQ. The CDR3 here is CASSLTGVDYGYTF. CDR3 nucleotide sequence: TGTGCCAGCAGTTTAACAGGGGTCGACTATGGCTACACCTTC.

This clonotype was counted a few times. This sequence joins TRBV27 and TRBJ2-5, with 8 bases aligning to TRBD1. This CDR3 comprises 15 residues. From germline, CDR1 is MNHEY and CDR2 SMNVEV (reference sequence). With V trimmed by 11 bases and J by 2 bases, 13 bases remained unmatched. DNA for the CDR3: TGTGCCCCTAAACCGCGGGACAGGAAACAAGAGACCCAGTACTTC. Translation gives CAPKPRDRKQETQYF.

This clonotype has just a few counts. This rearrangement joins TRBV13 to TRBJ2-3; no definite D call. CDR3 length: 16 residues. From germline, CDR1 is PRHDT and CDR2 FYEKMQ (reference sequence). Trimming shortened V by 3 bases and J by 2 bases, and 15 bases separated the two germline ends. In DNA, the CDR3 is TGTGCCAGCAGCTTCCAGTCTTCCCCATTCACAGATACGCAGTATTTT. Its protein product is CASSFQSSPFTDTQYF.

This clonotype has more than one count but fewer than ten. V is TRBV30 and J is TRBJ2-1, with TRBD2 matching 8 bases. Germline V CDR1 and CDR2: GTSNPN, SVGIG (reference sequence). CDR3 length equals 14 residues. V gave up 7 bases and J gave up 4 bases; unmatched junction bases: 9. For the CDR3, the DNA is TGTGCCTACTCCGGGACTAGAGGATACAATGAGCAGTTCTTC. It codes for CAYSGTRGYNEQFF.

This sequence joins TRBV7-9 and TRBJ1-6; D might be TRBD1 (5 bases). This CDR3 contains 13 residues. Trimming stripped 8 bases from V and 10 bases from J, with 15 bases between. The germline gives CDR1 SEHNR, CDR2 FQNEAQ (reference sequence). The DNA for the CDR3 is TGTGCCAGCGGAATCAGGGAGGAATCACCCCTCCACTTT. Amino acid sequence: CASGIREESPLHF.

This clonotype was recorded a few times. This chain links TRBV6-5 with TRBJ2-5, with TRBD2 matching over 8 bases. V dropped 7 bases and J dropped 2; count of bases not matched to a gene: 3. This CDR3 contains 13 residues. The V gene's germline CDR1 is MNHEY and CDR2 SVGAGI. In nucleotides, the CDR3 is TGTGCCAGCATGGTAGCGGGACAAGAGACCCAGTACTTC. This gives the protein CASMVAGQETQYF.

CDR3 nucleotide sequence: TGCAGCACCTGGACTAGCGGCCAAGCCTACAATGAGCAGTTCTTC. It is translated as CSTWTSGQAYNEQFF. The chain employs TRBV29-1 and TRBJ2-1, with 10 bases lining up with TRBD2. Germline V lookup: CDR1 SQVTM, CDR2 ANQGSEA. V gave up 8 bases and J gave up 2 bases; unmatched junction bases: 9. This CDR3 region has 15 residues.

This clonotype showed up just a few times. One end of the junction varies from germline; a read error may be responsible. The chain combines TRBV29-1 with TRBJ2-3; D is unresolved. Germline loops: CDR1 SQVTM, CDR2 ANQGSEA. The CDR3 is 15 residues long. Written as DNA, the CDR3 is TGCAGCGTTGAAGGGGCCATACTTAGCACAGATGCGCAGTATTTT. Residues: CSVEGAILSTDAQYF.

The genes are TRBV12-3 or TRBV12-4 and TRBJ1-1, with D unresolved. The CDR3 is 15 amino acids. Between the trimmed V and J ends, which lost 5 bases and 5 bases, there was a span of 18 bases. As DNA, the CDR3 is TGTGCCAGCAGTCAGACCCGCTCACGAGTAACTGAAGCTTTCTTT. As protein: CASSQTRSRVTEAFF.

The chain links TRBV12-3 or TRBV12-4 to TRBJ2-3; D is perhaps TRBD1 (6 bases). The CDR3 runs to 13 residues. Trimming left V 6 bases short and J 2 bases short, with 9 bases between. CDR3 in DNA: TGTGCCAGCAGGCCAGGGGTCACAGATACGCAGTATTTT. Encoded protein: CASRPGVTDTQYF.

The rearrangement joins TRBV7-9 to TRBJ2-7; D could derive from TRBD1 or TRBD2 (6 bases each). This CDR3 contains 13 residues. The germline V and J ends were trimmed by 5 bases and 7 bases, with 15 bases remaining between them. Germline CDR1 reads SEHNR; CDR2 reads FQNEAQ (reference sequence). The CDR3 spells CASSPGAPGEQYF. Here the CDR3 DNA reads TGTGCCAGCAGCCCGGGGGCTCCGGGGGAGCAGTACTTC.

The genes are TRBV3-1 and TRBJ1-2; 7 bases map to TRBD1. This CDR3 comprises 15 residues. Trimming at V came to 1 base and at J to 7 bases, leaving 9 bases not matched to a gene. CDR1 is LGHDT, CDR2 YNNKEL, per germline (reference sequence). CDR3 in amino acids: CASSQGTRTGGGYTF. The CDR3 coding sequence is TGTGCCAGCAGCCAAGGAACCCGGACAGGAGGTGGCTACACCTTC. The full variable domain, its missing parts supplied by reference TRBV3-1 and TRBJ1-2, is DTAVSQTPKYLVTQMGNDKSIKCEQNLGHDTMYWYKQDSKKFLKIMFSYNNKELIINETVPNRFSPKSPDKAHLNLHINSLELGDSAVYFCASSQGTRTGGGYTFGSGTRLTVV.